This TCR beta chain was sequenced during a study of blood T cell repertoires in COVID-19. Here immunoSEQ multiplex PCR was the method, and the copy in TCRdb shows in-frame clones only, minus some. The table has around 360,000 clones, 70% to 90% seen once. Looked up from germline, CDR1 is SQVTM and CDR2 is ANQGSEA. The CDR3 totals 20 residues. Trimming took 1 base from V and 0 from J; bases not matched to a gene: 17. V is TRBV29-1 and J is TRBJ2-1, with 8 bases fitting TRBD2. The sequenced sample consisted of PBMCs or T cells enriched from blood (not recorded which). This TCR came from a man between 40 and 49 years old in a cohort exposed to, infected with or recovered from COVID-19 (not recorded which). The CDR3 region is CSVEGALLAGHTYSYNEQFF. CDR3 bases: TGCAGCGTTGAAGGCGCGCTTTTAGCGGGACACACTTACTCCTACAATGAGCAGTTCTTC.